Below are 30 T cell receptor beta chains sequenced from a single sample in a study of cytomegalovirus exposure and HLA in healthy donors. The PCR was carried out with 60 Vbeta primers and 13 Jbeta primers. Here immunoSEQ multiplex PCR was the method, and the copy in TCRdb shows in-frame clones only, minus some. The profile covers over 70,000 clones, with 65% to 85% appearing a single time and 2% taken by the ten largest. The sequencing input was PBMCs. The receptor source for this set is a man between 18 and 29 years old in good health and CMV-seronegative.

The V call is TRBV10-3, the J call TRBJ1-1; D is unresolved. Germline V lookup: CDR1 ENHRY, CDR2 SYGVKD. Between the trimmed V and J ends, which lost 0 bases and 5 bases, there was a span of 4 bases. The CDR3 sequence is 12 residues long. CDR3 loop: CAISESRTEAFF. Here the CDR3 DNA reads TGTGCCATCAGTGAGTCCAGGACTGAAGCTTTCTTT.

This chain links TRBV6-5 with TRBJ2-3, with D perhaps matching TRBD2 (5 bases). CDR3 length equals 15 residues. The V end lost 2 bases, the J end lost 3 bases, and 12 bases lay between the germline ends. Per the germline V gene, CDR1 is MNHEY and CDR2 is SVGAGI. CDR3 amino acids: CASSYGGFETDTQYF. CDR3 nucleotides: TGTGCCAGCAGTTACGGCGGGTTCGAAACAGATACGCAGTATTTT.

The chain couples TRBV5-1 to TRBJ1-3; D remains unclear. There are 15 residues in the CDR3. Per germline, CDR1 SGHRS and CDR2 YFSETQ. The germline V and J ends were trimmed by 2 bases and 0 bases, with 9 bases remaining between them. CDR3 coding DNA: TGCGCCAGCAGCTTTTATGGAGACTCTGGAAACACCATATATTTT. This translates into CASSFYGDSGNTIYF.

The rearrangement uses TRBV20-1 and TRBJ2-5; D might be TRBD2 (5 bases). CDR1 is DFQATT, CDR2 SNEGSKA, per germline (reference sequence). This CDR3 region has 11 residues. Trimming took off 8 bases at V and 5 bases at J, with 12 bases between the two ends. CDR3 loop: CSQRVGETQYF. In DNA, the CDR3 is TGCAGTCAGAGGGTAGGGGAGACCCAGTACTTC.

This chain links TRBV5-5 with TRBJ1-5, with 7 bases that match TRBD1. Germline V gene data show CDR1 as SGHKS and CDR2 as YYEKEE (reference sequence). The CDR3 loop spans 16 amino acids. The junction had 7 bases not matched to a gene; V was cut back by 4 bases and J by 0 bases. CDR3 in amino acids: CASSPTGVNSNQPQHF. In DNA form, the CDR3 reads TGTGCCAGCAGCCCTACAGGGGTTAATAGCAATCAGCCCCAGCATTTT.

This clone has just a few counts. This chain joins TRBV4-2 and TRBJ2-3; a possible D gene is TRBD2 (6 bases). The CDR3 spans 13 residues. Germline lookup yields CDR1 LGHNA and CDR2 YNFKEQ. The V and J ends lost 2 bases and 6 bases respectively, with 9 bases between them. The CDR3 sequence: CASSQYAGDTQYF. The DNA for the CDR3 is TGTGCCAGCAGCCAATATGCGGGGGATACGCAGTATTTT.

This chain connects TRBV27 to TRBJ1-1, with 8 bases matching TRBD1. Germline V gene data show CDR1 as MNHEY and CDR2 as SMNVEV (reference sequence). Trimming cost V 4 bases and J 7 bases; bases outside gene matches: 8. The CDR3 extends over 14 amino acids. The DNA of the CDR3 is TGTGCCAGCAGTTCCCGGGACAGGCTTGGTGAAGCTTTCTTT. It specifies CASSSRDRLGEAFF.

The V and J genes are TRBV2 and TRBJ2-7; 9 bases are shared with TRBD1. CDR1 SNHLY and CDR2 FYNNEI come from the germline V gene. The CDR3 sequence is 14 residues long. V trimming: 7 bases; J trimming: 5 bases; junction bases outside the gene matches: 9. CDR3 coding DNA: TGTGCCAGCATCCGGGACAGGGAGGGTCACGAGCAGTACTTC. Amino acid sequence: CASIRDREGHEQYF. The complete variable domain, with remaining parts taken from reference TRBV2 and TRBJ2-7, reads EPEVTQTPSHQVTQMGQEVILRCVPISNHLYFYWYRQILGQKVEFLVSFYNNEISEKSEIFDDQFSVERPDGSNFTLKIRSTKLEDSAMYFCASIRDREGHEQYFGPGTRLTVT.

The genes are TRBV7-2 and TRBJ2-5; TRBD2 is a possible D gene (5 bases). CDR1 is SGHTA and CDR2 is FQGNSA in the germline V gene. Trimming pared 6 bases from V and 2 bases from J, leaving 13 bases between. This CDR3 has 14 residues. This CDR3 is CASRSGGSQETQYF. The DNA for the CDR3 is TGTGCCAGCAGGTCAGGCGGGTCTCAAGAGACCCAGTACTTC.

The CDR3, as DNA: TGTGCCAGCAGTGGGCTGAACTCCTACGAGCAGTACTTC. It translates to CASSGLNSYEQYF. The gene calls are TRBV6-1 and TRBJ2-7; D gene unclear. The ends were cut back, 4 bases at V and 0 bases at J, with 7 bases in the middle. CDR3 length: 13 residues. Germline V gene data show CDR1 as MNHNS and CDR2 as SASEGT.

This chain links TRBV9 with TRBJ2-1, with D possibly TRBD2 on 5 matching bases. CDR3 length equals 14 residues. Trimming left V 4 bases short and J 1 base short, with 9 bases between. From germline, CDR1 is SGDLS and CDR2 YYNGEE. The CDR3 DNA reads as TGTGCCAGCAGCCTGTCGGGGTCCTACAATGAGCAGTTCTTC. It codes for CASSLSGSYNEQFF.

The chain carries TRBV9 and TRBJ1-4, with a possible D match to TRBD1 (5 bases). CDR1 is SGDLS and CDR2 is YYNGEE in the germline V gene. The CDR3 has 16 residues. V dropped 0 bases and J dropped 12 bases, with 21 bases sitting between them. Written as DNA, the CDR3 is TGTGCCAGCAGCGTAGGTGGGCAGGATTTCGGAGGGGAACTGTTTTTT. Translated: CASSVGGQDFGGELFF.

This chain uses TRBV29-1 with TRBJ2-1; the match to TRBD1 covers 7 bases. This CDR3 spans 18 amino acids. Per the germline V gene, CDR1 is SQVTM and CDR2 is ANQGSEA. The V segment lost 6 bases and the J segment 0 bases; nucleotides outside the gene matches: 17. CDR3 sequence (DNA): TGCAGCGTCCCCCCCCCTCTTGCAGGGGGAGCCTCCTACAATGAGCAGTTCTTC. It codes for CSVPPPLAGGASYNEQFF.

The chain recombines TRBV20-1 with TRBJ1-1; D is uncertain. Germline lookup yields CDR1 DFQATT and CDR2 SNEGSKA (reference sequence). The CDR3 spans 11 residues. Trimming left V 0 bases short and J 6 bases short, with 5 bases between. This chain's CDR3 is CSARDRAEAFF. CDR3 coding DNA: TGCAGTGCTAGAGATCGGGCTGAAGCTTTCTTT.

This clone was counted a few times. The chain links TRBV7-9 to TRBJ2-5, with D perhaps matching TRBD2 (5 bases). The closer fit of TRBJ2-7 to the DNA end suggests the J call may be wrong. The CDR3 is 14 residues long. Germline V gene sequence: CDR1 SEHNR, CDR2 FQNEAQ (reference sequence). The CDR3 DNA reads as TGTGCCAGCAGCCCACAAGGGCTAGCAGGCGAGCAGTACTTC. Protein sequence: CASSPQGLAGEQYF.

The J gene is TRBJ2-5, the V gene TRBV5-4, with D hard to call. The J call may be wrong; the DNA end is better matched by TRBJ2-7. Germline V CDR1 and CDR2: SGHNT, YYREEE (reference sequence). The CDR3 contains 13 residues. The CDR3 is CASSLAGYYEQYF. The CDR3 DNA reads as TGTGCCAGCAGCTTGGCCGGTTACTACGAGCAGTACTTC.

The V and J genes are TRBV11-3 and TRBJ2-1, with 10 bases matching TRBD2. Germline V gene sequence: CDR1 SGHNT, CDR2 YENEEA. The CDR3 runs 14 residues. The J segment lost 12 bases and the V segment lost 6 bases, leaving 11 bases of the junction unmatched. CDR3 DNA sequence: TGTGCCAGCAGTTCACTAGCGGGGCGTCGGGGGCAGTTCTTC. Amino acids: CASSSLAGRRGQFF.

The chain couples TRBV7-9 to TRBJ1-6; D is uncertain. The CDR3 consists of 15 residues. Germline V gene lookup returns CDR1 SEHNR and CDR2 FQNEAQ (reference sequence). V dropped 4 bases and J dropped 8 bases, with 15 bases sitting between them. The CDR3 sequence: CASSSLLARDSPLHF. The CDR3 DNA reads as TGTGCCAGCAGCTCCCTGTTAGCCCGGGATTCACCCCTCCACTTT.

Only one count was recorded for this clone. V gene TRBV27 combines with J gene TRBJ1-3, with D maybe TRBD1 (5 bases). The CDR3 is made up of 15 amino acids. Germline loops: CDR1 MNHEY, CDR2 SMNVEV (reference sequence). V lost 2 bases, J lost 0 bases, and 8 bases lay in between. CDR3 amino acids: CASSLGRGSGNTIYF. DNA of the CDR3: TGTGCCAGCAGTTTAGGTAGGGGCTCTGGAAACACCATATATTTT.

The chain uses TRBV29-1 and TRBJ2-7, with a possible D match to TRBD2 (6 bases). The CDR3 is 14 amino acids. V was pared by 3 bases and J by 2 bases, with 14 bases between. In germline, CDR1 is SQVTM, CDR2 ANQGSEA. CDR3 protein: CSVELRDGTYEQYF. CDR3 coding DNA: TGCAGCGTTGAGCTGCGGGACGGAACCTACGAGCAGTACTTC.

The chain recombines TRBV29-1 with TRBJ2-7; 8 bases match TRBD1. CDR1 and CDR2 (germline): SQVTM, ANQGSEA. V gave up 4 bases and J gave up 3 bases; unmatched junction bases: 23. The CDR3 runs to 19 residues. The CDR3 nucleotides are TGCAGCGTTGCCACGATAGGACAGGGCCAGGGGCGTTCCTTCTACGAGCAGTACTTC. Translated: CSVATIGQGQGRSFYEQYF.

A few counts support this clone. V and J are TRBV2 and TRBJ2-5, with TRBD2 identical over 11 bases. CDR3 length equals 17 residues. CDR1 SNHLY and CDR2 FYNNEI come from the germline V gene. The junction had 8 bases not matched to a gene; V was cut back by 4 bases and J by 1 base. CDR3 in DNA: TGTGCCAGCAGTGGACTGTTAACTAGCGGGGGCCAAGAGACCCAGTACTTC. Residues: CASSGLLTSGGQETQYF.

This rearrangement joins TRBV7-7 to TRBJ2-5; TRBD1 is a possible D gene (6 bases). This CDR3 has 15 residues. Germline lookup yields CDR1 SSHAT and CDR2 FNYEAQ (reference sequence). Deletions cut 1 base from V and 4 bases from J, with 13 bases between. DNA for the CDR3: TGTGCCAGCAGCTTAGGCCAGGGGAATAGAGAGACCCAGTACTTC. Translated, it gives CASSLGQGNRETQYF.

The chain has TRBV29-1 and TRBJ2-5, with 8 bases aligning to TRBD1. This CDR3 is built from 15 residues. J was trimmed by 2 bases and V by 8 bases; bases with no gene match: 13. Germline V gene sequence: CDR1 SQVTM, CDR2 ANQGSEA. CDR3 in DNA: TGCAGCTTCCCGGACAGGGAAAATCTACAAGAGACCCAGTACTTC. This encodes CSFPDRENLQETQYF.

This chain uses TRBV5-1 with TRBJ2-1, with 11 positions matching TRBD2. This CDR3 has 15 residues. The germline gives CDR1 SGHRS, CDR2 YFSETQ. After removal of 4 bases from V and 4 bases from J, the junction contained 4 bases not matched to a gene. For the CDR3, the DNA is TGCGCCAGCAGCCCACTAGCGGGGGAGTACAATGAGCAGTTCTTC. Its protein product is CASSPLAGEYNEQFF.

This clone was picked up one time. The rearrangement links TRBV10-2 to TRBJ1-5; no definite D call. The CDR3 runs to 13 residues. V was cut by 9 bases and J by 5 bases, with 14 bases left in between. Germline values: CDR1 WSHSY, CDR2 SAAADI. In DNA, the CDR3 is TGCGCCAGTTCGAGGAGGCCCGATCAGCCCCAGCATTTT. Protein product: CASSRRPDQPQHF.

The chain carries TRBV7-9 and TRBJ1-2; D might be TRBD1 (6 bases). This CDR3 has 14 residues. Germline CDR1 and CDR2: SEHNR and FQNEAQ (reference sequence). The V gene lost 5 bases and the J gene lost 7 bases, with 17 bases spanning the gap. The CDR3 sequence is CASSPGDRSRGYTF. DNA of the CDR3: TGTGCCAGCAGCCCAGGGGATCGGTCGCGTGGCTACACCTTC.

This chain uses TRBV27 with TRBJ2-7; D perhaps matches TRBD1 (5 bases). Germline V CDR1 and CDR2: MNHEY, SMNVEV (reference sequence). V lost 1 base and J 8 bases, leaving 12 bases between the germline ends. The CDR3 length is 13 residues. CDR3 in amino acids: CASSLFGRAKQYF. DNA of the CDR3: TGTGCCAGCAGTTTATTCGGCAGGGCAAAGCAGTACTTC.

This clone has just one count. CDR3 sequence (DNA): TGTGCCTGGAGTGCCGGGACAGGGGGAGATACGCAGTATTTT. It is translated as CAWSAGTGGDTQYF. The chain employs TRBV30 and TRBJ2-3, with 11 bases fitting TRBD1. The V gene end was trimmed by 1 base and the J gene end by 5 bases; junction bases not matched to a gene: 2. This CDR3 has 14 residues. Per the germline V gene, CDR1 is GTSNPN and CDR2 is SVGIG (reference sequence).

The CDR3 nucleotides read TGTGCCAGCTCAGACAACAGGGGAGCTAATGAAAAACTGTTTTTT. This sequence encodes CASSDNRGANEKLFF. The rearrangement links TRBV18 to TRBJ1-4; TRBD1 agrees at 7 bases. Germline values: CDR1 KGHSH, CDR2 LQKENI. The junction had 6 bases not matched to a gene; V was cut back by 5 bases and J by 3 bases. This CDR3 contains 15 residues.